The rows below give T cell receptor beta chains drawn from one sample of a study of blood T cell repertoires in COVID-19. Profiled with immunoSEQ multiplex PCR; TCRdb holds only in-frame clones, not every one. The top ten clones hold roughly 2.4% of a sample with 200,000 or so clones, around 81% of them seen once. Sequenced sample: peripheral blood. The origin of the receptors is a woman in her sixties or seventies with acute or convalescent COVID-19. Each CDR3 is given without its conserved first and last residue.

>TRBJ1-6|TRBV3-1/TRBV3-2
ASSQVEGNSPLH
>TRBJ1-6|TRBV5-5
ASSKHLGGSAPLH
>TRBJ1-3|TRBV19
ASSPPGWGQGASGNTIY
>TRBJ1-1|TRBV30
AWEQGADTEAF
>TRBJ1-5|TRBV5-6
ASSFQGQPQH
>TRBJ1-2|TRBV27
ASSLTAAYGYT
>TRBJ2-1|TRBV7-3
ASSSRLAGRDEQF
>TRBJ1-1|TRBV6-1
ASSEPSMNTEAF
>TRBJ2-7|TRBV12-5
ASGLVQPGGYEQY
>TRBJ2-1|TRBV5-1
ASGLAGYNEQF
>TRBJ2-2|TRBV12-3/TRBV12-4
ASTLAGPGELF
>TRBJ1-6|TRBV6-5
ASAMGQGISPLH
>TRBJ1-2|TRBV2
ASSEGTGGYGYT
>TRBJ1-2|TRBV14
ASSQGGGANYGYT
>TRBJ1-2|TRBV28
ASSPAGRSYGYT
>TRBJ1-4|TRBV27
ASSLSWDRVTEKLF
>TRBJ1-5|TRBV4-2
ASSPEGNSNQPQH
>TRBJ2-3|TRBV5-6
ASSLPRGGIADTQY
>TRBJ2-2|TRBV5-4
ASSEGDRDRTLAGELF
>TRBJ1-1|TRBV13
ASSLTQGYTEAF